These 10 T cell receptor beta chains were all obtained from the same sample, sequenced in a study. TCRdb processed the RT-PCR reads anew with MiXCR; each CDR3 protein has one entry. The data show approximately 720,000 distinct CDR3 sequences, with approximately 15% seen just once and 3.6% held by the top ten. Sequencing was carried out using memory CD4+ T cells from blood. The receptors derive from a female donor in good health, serving as a healthy control.

In its sample, this clonotype was seen a few times. This chain joins TRBV10-3 and TRBJ2-1; the D is unclear. V lost 0 bases and J 9 bases, leaving 21 bases between the germline ends. Germline CDR1 is ENHRY and CDR2 is SYGVKD. The CDR3 is 17 amino acids. This CDR3 is CAISESRGTRGPTEQFF. Written as DNA, the CDR3 is TGTGCCATCAGTGAGTCGAGAGGAACCCGTGGGCCCACTGAGCAGTTCTTC.

This clonotype was recorded many times. The rearrangement joins TRBV6-5 to TRBJ2-7; no firm D call. Per the germline V gene, CDR1 is MNHEY and CDR2 is SVGAGI. The CDR3 extends over 13 amino acids. V was trimmed by 2 bases and J by 3 bases, leaving 8 bases between them. DNA for the CDR3: TGTGCCAGCAGTTACCGACCGGGCTACGAGCAGTACTTC. Encoded protein: CASSYRPGYEQYF.

V and J are TRBV15 and TRBJ1-3, with D uncertain. CDR1 is LNHNV, CDR2 YYDKDF, per germline (reference sequence). Trimming took 8 bases from V and 0 from J, leaving 8 bases between them. The CDR3 is 13 amino acids. The CDR3 DNA is TGTGCCACCCGACTCATCTCTGGAAACACCATATATTTT. It codes for CATRLISGNTIYF. Full variable domain (outside the CDR3, taken from reference TRBV15 and TRBJ1-3): DAMVIQNPRYQVTQFGKPVTLSCSQTLNHNVMYWYQQKSSQAPKLLFHYYDKDFNNEADTPDNFQSRRPNTSFCFLDIRSPGLGDTAMYLCATRLISGNTIYFGEGSWLTVV.

This clonotype was counted only a few times. This chain links TRBV5-8 with TRBJ1-5, with TRBD1 as a possible D gene (5 bases). V lost 5 bases and J 5 bases, leaving 17 bases between the germline ends. Germline assignment: CDR1 SGHTS and CDR2 YDEGEE. The CDR3 totals 15 residues. The CDR3 DNA reads TGTGCCAGCAGTTCCGGGACGGGAACCTATCAGCCCCAGCATTTT. Amino acid sequence: CASSSGTGTYQPQHF.

This clonotype was observed at least ten times. The gene calls are TRBV15 and TRBJ2-3, with a weak D call TRBD2 (5 bases). The CDR3 loop spans 14 amino acids. V was pared by 3 bases and J by 0 bases, with 7 bases between. The germline V gene has CDR1 LNHNV and CDR2 YYDKDF (reference sequence). The CDR3 is CATSSGVSTDTQYF. The DNA of the CDR3 is TGTGCCACCAGCAGCGGGGTGAGCACAGATACGCAGTATTTT.

Only a few counts were recorded for this clonotype. The chain combines TRBV11-2 with TRBJ2-3; D call uncertain. The germline V gene encodes CDR1 SGHAT and CDR2 FQNNGV. CDR3 length equals 16 residues. V was pared by 1 base and J by 0 bases, with 11 bases between. The CDR3, as DNA: TGTGCCAGCAGCTTAGGGGTGGATCATAGCACAGATACGCAGTATTTT. Translating gives CASSLGVDHSTDTQYF. The entire variable domain, with the rest obtained from reference TRBV11-2 and TRBJ2-3, is as follows: EAGVAQSPRYKIIEKRQSVAFWCNPISGHATLYWYQQILGQGPKLLIQFQNNGVVDDSQLPKDRFSAERLKGVDSTLKIQPAKLEDSAVYLCASSLGVDHSTDTQYFGPGTRLTVL.

This clonotype was found many times. The J gene is TRBJ2-3, the V gene TRBV7-2; D is uncertain. The germline CDR1 and CDR2 sequences are SGHTA and FQGNSA. The CDR3 is 15 residues long. V was trimmed by 1 base and J by 5 bases, leaving 13 bases between them. This CDR3 is CASSLDVGWGDTQYF. CDR3 DNA sequence: TGTGCCAGCAGCTTAGATGTGGGATGGGGAGATACGCAGTATTTT.

About this clonotype itself: This may stem from a read error, because a much larger clone lies one nucleotide away. The CDR3 bases are TGTGCCAGCAGTGAGGGGGGGTACCAAGAGAACCAGTACTTC. This sequence encodes CASSEGGYQENQYF. The gene calls are TRBV6-5 and TRBJ2-5, with D perhaps TRBD2 (7 bases). The CDR3 extends over 14 amino acids. Looked up from germline, CDR1 is MNHEY and CDR2 is SVGAGI.

This clonotype was detected ten times or more. V is TRBV12-3 or TRBV12-4 and J is TRBJ1-5; D is unclear. Trimming took off 3 bases at V and 7 bases at J, with 10 bases between the two ends. The CDR3 runs 13 residues. The CDR3 region has the DNA TGTGCCAGCAGTTTGGGGTGGGGACAGCCCCAGCATTTT. This encodes CASSLGWGQPQHF.

The J gene is TRBJ2-2, the V gene TRBV6-6; TRBD1 might be the D (6 bases). Germline V gene sequence: CDR1 MNHNY, CDR2 SVGAGI (reference sequence). The CDR3 consists of 12 residues. The CDR3 is CATIPGAGELFF. The CDR3 bases are TGTGCTACGATACCAGGGGCCGGGGAGCTGTTTTTT.